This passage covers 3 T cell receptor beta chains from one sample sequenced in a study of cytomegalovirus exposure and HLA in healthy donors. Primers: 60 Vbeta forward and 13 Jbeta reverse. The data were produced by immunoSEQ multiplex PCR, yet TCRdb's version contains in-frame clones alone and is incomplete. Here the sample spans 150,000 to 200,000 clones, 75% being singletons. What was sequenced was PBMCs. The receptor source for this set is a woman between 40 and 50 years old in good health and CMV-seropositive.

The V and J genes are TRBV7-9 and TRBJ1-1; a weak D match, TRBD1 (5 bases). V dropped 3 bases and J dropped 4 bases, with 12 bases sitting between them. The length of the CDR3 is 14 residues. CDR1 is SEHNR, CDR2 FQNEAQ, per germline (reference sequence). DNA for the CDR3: TGTGCCAGCAGCTTTTTGTTGGGGGGCACTGAAGCTTTCTTT. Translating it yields CASSFLLGGTEAFF.

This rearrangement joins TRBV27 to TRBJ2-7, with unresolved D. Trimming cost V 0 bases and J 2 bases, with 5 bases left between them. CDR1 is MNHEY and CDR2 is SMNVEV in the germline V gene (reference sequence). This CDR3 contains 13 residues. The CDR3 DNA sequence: TGTGCCAGCAGTTTATCCCTCCCCTACGAGCAGTACTTC. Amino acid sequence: CASSLSLPYEQYF.

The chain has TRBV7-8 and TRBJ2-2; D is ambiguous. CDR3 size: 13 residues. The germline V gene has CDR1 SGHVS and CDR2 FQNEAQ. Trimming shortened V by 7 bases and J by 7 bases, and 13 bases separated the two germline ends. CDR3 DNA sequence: TGTGCCAGCAACAGCTTTTCCAACGGGGAGCTGTTTTTT. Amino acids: CASNSFSNGELFF.